The 9 T cell receptor beta chains below all came from one sample that was sequenced in a study of cytomegalovirus exposure and HLA in healthy donors. Primers included in the PCR were 60 Vbeta and 13 Jbeta primers. Assay: immunoSEQ multiplex PCR; the TCRdb copy retains only in-frame clones and omits some. Of under 200,000 clones listed, 75% to 90% are singletons. The sequenced material came from PBMCs. The source is a woman aged 30 to 39 in good health and CMV-seronegative.

This chain connects TRBV5-1 to TRBJ2-3; 9 bases line up with TRBD2. The germline V gene encodes CDR1 SGHRS and CDR2 YFSETQ. The CDR3 runs 18 residues. V shed 1 base and J 0 bases; nucleotides not matched to a gene: 9. The DNA for the CDR3 is TGCGCCAGCAGCTTGTTTAGCGGGGGAGTCGACAGCACAGATACGCAGTATTTT. It translates to CASSLFSGGVDSTDTQYF.

The CDR3 coding sequence is TGTGCCAGCAGCTTAGAACAGGGCTACACTGAAGCTTTCTTT. Translating gives CASSLEQGYTEAFF. This rearrangement joins TRBV7-8 to TRBJ1-1; perhaps TRBD1 as D (6 bases). V lost 1 base, J lost 3 bases, and 9 bases lay in between. The CDR3 consists of 14 residues. From germline, CDR1 is SGHVS and CDR2 FQNEAQ.

This sequence joins TRBV2 and TRBJ2-7; the D gene is possibly TRBD1 (5 bases). The CDR3 consists of 13 residues. The ends were cut back, 6 bases at V and 0 bases at J, with 9 bases in the middle. Germline CDR1 and CDR2: SNHLY and FYNNEI. Written as DNA, the CDR3 is TGTGCCAGCAGGAAGGACACCTCCTACGAGCAGTACTTC. Its protein is CASRKDTSYEQYF.

The chain uses TRBV18 and TRBJ2-1, with 7 bases fitting TRBD1. This CDR3 has 15 residues. V gave up 1 base and J gave up 4 bases; unmatched junction bases: 4. Germline V gene sequence: CDR1 KGHSH, CDR2 LQKENI. The CDR3 coding sequence is TGTGCCAGCTCACCACAGGGACAGACGTACAATGAGCAGTTCTTC. This encodes CASSPQGQTYNEQFF.

The chain recombines TRBV28 with TRBJ1-5; D uncertain. Germline values: CDR1 MDHEN, CDR2 SYDVKM. The V end was cut by 4 bases, the J end by 7 bases, with 8 bases between. The CDR3 extends over 12 amino acids. CDR3 sequence: CASSSSGQPQHF. The CDR3 DNA reads TGTGCCAGCAGTTCGTCCGGGCAGCCCCAGCATTTT.

CDR3 sequence: CASRIGVWDTQYF. The DNA of the CDR3 is TGTGCCAGCAGGATAGGGGTGTGGGATACGCAGTATTTT. V is TRBV6-5 and J is TRBJ2-3; maybe TRBD1 (5 bases). Germline V CDR1 and CDR2: MNHEY, SVGAGI. V was shortened by 6 bases and J by 6 bases, with 13 bases between the two germline ends. The CDR3 is 13 residues long.

The gene calls are TRBV6-5 and TRBJ1-1; no reliable D call. This CDR3 comprises 15 residues. Trimming pared 2 bases from V and 1 base from J, leaving 11 bases between. The V gene's germline CDR1 is MNHEY and CDR2 SVGAGI. The CDR3 region is CASSYLGRENTEAFF. The CDR3 nucleotides are TGTGCCAGCAGTTACCTCGGGCGGGAGAACACTGAAGCTTTCTTT.

The chain's CDR3 is CASSPDRGIHNEQFF. CDR3 nucleotides: TGCGCCAGCAGCCCGGACAGGGGGATCCACAATGAGCAGTTCTTC. The J gene is TRBJ2-1, the V gene TRBV5-1, with 10 bases aligning to TRBD1. CDR1 is SGHRS and CDR2 is YFSETQ in the germline V gene. V shed 4 bases and J 5 bases; nucleotides not matched to a gene: 6. CDR3 length equals 15 residues. Based on the CDR3 plus reference TRBV5-1 and TRBJ2-1, the full variable domain is KAGVTQTPRYLIKTRGQQVTLSCSPISGHRSVSWYQQTPGQGLQFLFEYFSETQRNKGNFPGRFSGRQFSNSRSEMNVSTLELGDSALYLCASSPDRGIHNEQFFGPGTRLTVL.

This chain links TRBV6-5 with TRBJ2-7, with TRBD1 matching 10 bases. CDR1 MNHEY and CDR2 SVGAGI come from the germline V gene. Trimming removed 4 bases from V and 4 bases from J; junction bases left unmatched: 1. The CDR3 runs to 13 residues. CDR3 nucleotides: TGTGCCAGCAGTTGGGACAGGGGTTACGAGCAGTACTTC. Protein: CASSWDRGYEQYF.